This is a list of T cell receptor beta chains from one sample in a study of cytomegalovirus exposure and HLA in healthy donors. Some clones are missing from TCRdb's copy, which holds only in-frame ones; the method was immunoSEQ multiplex PCR. The repertoire holds about 170,000 clones, with 77% as singletons. Specimen: PBMCs. The origin of the receptors is a female donor in good health and CMV-seronegative. Each CDR3 is given with its conserved first and last residue. Each record gives: clone size, D gene, J gene, V gene, CDR3 DNA, CDR3 protein. D genes are given only for firm matches. Some rows mark clone size as missing; the rest say once, few, many or name a class of expanded clone.

clone_size: NA
d_call: TRBD2
j_call: TRBJ2-1
v_call: TRBV14
cdr3_nt: TGTGCCAGCAGCCAAGAAGAACTAGCGGAAGGGCAGTTCTTC
cdr3_aa: CASSQEELAEGQFF

clone_size: NA
d_call: NA
j_call: TRBJ2-1
v_call: TRBV28
cdr3_nt: TGTGCCAGCAACGGGGGGCAACACAATGAGCAGTTCTTC
cdr3_aa: CASNGGQHNEQFF

clone_size: NA
d_call: NA
j_call: TRBJ2-5
v_call: TRBV7-9
cdr3_nt: TGTGCCAGCAGCTTAGCGGGGGGGCAGGAGACCCAGTACTTC
cdr3_aa: CASSLAGGQETQYF

clone_size: NA
d_call: NA
j_call: TRBJ1-2
v_call: TRBV19
cdr3_nt: TGTGCCAGTATCCCAATGGGTGGTCGGAAACGGGGAGGCTACACCTTC
cdr3_aa: CASIPMGGRKRGGYTF

clone_size: NA
d_call: TRBD1
j_call: TRBJ2-1
v_call: TRBV6-5
cdr3_nt: TGTGCCAGCAGTTACTCCAGACAGGGGAGGTACAATGAGCAGTTCTTC
cdr3_aa: CASSYSRQGRYNEQFF

clone_size: NA
d_call: NA
j_call: TRBJ2-2
v_call: TRBV5-1
cdr3_nt: TGCGCCAGCAGAGACAGTAAAGGCTTCATAGGAGAGCTGTTTTTT
cdr3_aa: CASRDSKGFIGELFF

clone_size: few
d_call: NA
j_call: TRBJ1-1
v_call: TRBV28
cdr3_nt: TGTGCCAGCAGTGAAGGGAGGGGGGTTACTGAAGCTTTCTTT
cdr3_aa: CASSEGRGVTEAFF

clone_size: NA
d_call: NA
j_call: TRBJ2-1
v_call: TRBV7-3
cdr3_nt: TGTGCCAGCAGCTTAAGGAGACTAGAATCCTACAATGAGCAGTTCTTC
cdr3_aa: CASSLRRLESYNEQFF

clone_size: NA
d_call: NA
j_call: TRBJ1-6
v_call: TRBV4-1
cdr3_nt: TGCGCCAGCAGCCTAATAGGGGTCGAGATCGGAAGCTCCTATAATTCCCCCCTCCACTTT
cdr3_aa: CASSLIGVEIGSSYNSPLHF

clone_size: NA
d_call: NA
j_call: TRBJ1-5
v_call: TRBV28
cdr3_nt: TGTGCCAGCAGTTTGCCTAGATTAGGTAGAAGCAATCAGCCCCAGCATTTT
cdr3_aa: CASSLPRLGRSNQPQHF

clone_size: NA
d_call: TRBD2
j_call: TRBJ2-5
v_call: TRBV30
cdr3_nt: TGTGCCTGGGGACTAGCGGGGCGCCGCCAAGAGACCCAGTACTTC
cdr3_aa: CAWGLAGRRQETQYF

clone_size: NA
d_call: TRBD1
j_call: TRBJ1-2
v_call: TRBV5-4
cdr3_nt: TGTGCCAGCAGCTCAGGACAGGGAAACTATGGCTACACCTTC
cdr3_aa: CASSSGQGNYGYTF

clone_size: NA
d_call: NA
j_call: TRBJ1-2
v_call: TRBV5-1
cdr3_nt: TGCGCCAGCAGCGCAACTCAAACAGGGTTAAACTATGGCTACACCTTC
cdr3_aa: CASSATQTGLNYGYTF

clone_size: NA
d_call: NA
j_call: TRBJ2-7
v_call: TRBV28
cdr3_nt: TGTGCCAGCCGAACACAAACCTACGAGCAGTACTTC
cdr3_aa: CASRTQTYEQYF

clone_size: NA
d_call: NA
j_call: TRBJ2-2
v_call: TRBV6-5
cdr3_nt: TGTGCCAGCAGTTACTCAAACGGGATAATCGGGGAGCTGTTTTTT
cdr3_aa: CASSYSNGIIGELFF

clone_size: few
d_call: NA
j_call: TRBJ1-4
v_call: TRBV5-6
cdr3_nt: TGTGCCAGCAGCCCCCCATCGGGGGAGGGTAATGAAAAACTGTTTTTT
cdr3_aa: CASSPPSGEGNEKLFF

clone_size: once
d_call: NA
j_call: TRBJ1-1
v_call: TRBV9
cdr3_nt: TGTGCCAGCAGCGTATGGGCAGGGGATGGGAACACTGAAGCTTTCTTT
cdr3_aa: CASSVWAGDGNTEAFF

clone_size: NA
d_call: NA
j_call: TRBJ1-4
v_call: TRBV30
cdr3_nt: TGTGCCTGGAGCCCCGACAGTTTGAATGAAAAACTGTTTTTT
cdr3_aa: CAWSPDSLNEKLFF

clone_size: NA
d_call: NA
j_call: TRBJ1-6
v_call: TRBV7-9
cdr3_nt: TGTGCCAGCAGCTTAGCCCTAGGACAGCTTAATTCACCCCTCCACTTT
cdr3_aa: CASSLALGQLNSPLHF

clone_size: NA
d_call: NA
j_call: TRBJ2-7
v_call: TRBV28
cdr3_nt: TGTGCCAGCAGGGGCACGCTGGATTCCTACGAGCAGTACTTC
cdr3_aa: CASRGTLDSYEQYF

clone_size: NA
d_call: TRBD2
j_call: TRBJ2-3
v_call: TRBV28
cdr3_nt: TGTGCCAGCAGTTTATACACTAGCGGGAGGATCAGGGATACGCAGTATTTT
cdr3_aa: CASSLYTSGRIRDTQYF

clone_size: NA
d_call: TRBD1
j_call: TRBJ2-7
v_call: TRBV6-1
cdr3_nt: TGTGCCAGCGGGTGGGACAGGGAGAGCGTCGAGCAGTACTTC
cdr3_aa: CASGWDRESVEQYF

clone_size: NA
d_call: NA
j_call: TRBJ2-1
v_call: TRBV7-3
cdr3_nt: TGTGCCAGCAGCCTCCTGCAGTCCAATGAGCAGTTCTTC
cdr3_aa: CASSLLQSNEQFF

clone_size: NA
d_call: NA
j_call: TRBJ2-6
v_call: TRBV28
cdr3_nt: TGTGCCACCGCCGAAACGAGCTCTGGGGCCAACGTCCTGACTTTC
cdr3_aa: CATAETSSGANVLTF

clone_size: few
d_call: TRBD2
j_call: TRBJ2-3
v_call: TRBV27
cdr3_nt: TGTGCCAGCAATAAACTAGCGGGAGATACGCAGTATTTT
cdr3_aa: CASNKLAGDTQYF

clone_size: NA
d_call: TRBD2
j_call: TRBJ2-2
v_call: TRBV6-5
cdr3_nt: TGTGCCAGCCAGGGAGGGGCCATCACCGGGGAGCTGTTTTTT
cdr3_aa: CASQGGAITGELFF

clone_size: once
d_call: NA
j_call: TRBJ2-1
v_call: TRBV7-2
cdr3_nt: TGTGCCAGCAGCTCGCCCCCGTACATGTCCCAGTTCTTC
cdr3_aa: CASSSPPYMSQFF

clone_size: NA
d_call: TRBD1
j_call: TRBJ2-1
v_call: TRBV7-3
cdr3_nt: TGTGCCAGCAGCTTGCCGGGACAGAACAATGAGCAGTTCTTC
cdr3_aa: CASSLPGQNNEQFF

clone_size: few
d_call: NA
j_call: TRBJ2-1
v_call: TRBV9
cdr3_nt: TGTGCCAGCAGCCCACGGGGTTGGAATGAGCAGTTCTTC
cdr3_aa: CASSPRGWNEQFF

clone_size: NA
d_call: NA
j_call: TRBJ2-7
v_call: TRBV4-1
cdr3_nt: TGCGCCAGCAGCCAAGGCGGGTTGCGCTTCTCCGAGCAGTACTTC
cdr3_aa: CASSQGGLRFSEQYF

clone_size: NA
d_call: TRBD2
j_call: TRBJ2-1
v_call: TRBV6-5
cdr3_nt: TGTGCCAGCAGGGCGGGACTAGTCGTGAATGAGCAGTTCTTC
cdr3_aa: CASRAGLVVNEQFF

clone_size: once
d_call: TRBD2
j_call: TRBJ2-1
v_call: TRBV4-1
cdr3_nt: TGCGCCAGCAGCCAAGATCGAGGTAGCGGGAGAGGCAATGAGCAGTTCTTC
cdr3_aa: CASSQDRGSGRGNEQFF

clone_size: NA
d_call: NA
j_call: TRBJ1-1
v_call: TRBV9
cdr3_nt: TGTGCCAGCAGCGTAGAGGGGAGGGGGGGTACTGAAGCTTTCTTT
cdr3_aa: CASSVEGRGGTEAFF

clone_size: NA
d_call: NA
j_call: TRBJ2-7
v_call: TRBV2
cdr3_nt: TGTGCCAGCAGTCCGAGGCGGGATTACGAGCAGTACTTC
cdr3_aa: CASSPRRDYEQYF